One and the same sample provided the 16 T cell receptor beta chains below, sequenced in a study of blood T cell repertoires in COVID-19. Assay: immunoSEQ multiplex PCR; the TCRdb copy retains only in-frame clones and omits some. The sample includes fewer than 250,000 clones, approximately 88% seen only once; the top ten take 2.5% to 3%. The sequencing sample was made of PBMCs or T cells enriched from blood (not recorded which). The source is a young woman with acute COVID-19.

V usage is TRBV6-5 and J usage is TRBJ2-7; possibly TRBD2 for D (6 bases). The germline V and J ends were trimmed by 8 bases and 5 bases, with 13 bases remaining between them. CDR1 and CDR2 from the germline V gene are MNHEY and SVGAGI. This CDR3 spans 12 amino acids. CDR3 DNA sequence: TGTGCCAGCGGTCTCCGGGGGAACGAGCAGTACTTC. It codes for CASGLRGNEQYF.

J is TRBJ1-1 and V is TRBV27, with 9 bases fitting TRBD1. Germline CDR1 reads MNHEY; CDR2 reads SMNVEV (reference sequence). Trimming cost V 5 bases and J 7 bases; bases outside gene matches: 11. The CDR3 is 15 residues long. CDR3 in amino acids: CASSLAGTGTSEAFF. CDR3 nucleotide sequence: TGTGCCAGCAGTCTAGCCGGGACAGGGACGAGTGAAGCTTTCTTT.

This clone was seen a few times. The chain uses TRBV18 and TRBJ1-1; 7 bases agree with TRBD1. Trimming removed 2 bases from V and 3 bases from J; junction bases left unmatched: 6. There are 15 residues in the CDR3. Per the germline V gene, CDR1 is KGHSH and CDR2 is LQKENI. The CDR3 bases are TGTGCCAGCTCACCAAGACAGGGTCTCGACACTGAAGCTTTCTTT. Translating gives CASSPRQGLDTEAFF.

The J gene is TRBJ1-6, the V gene TRBV6-2 or TRBV6-3; no definite D call. This CDR3 comprises 16 residues. Between the trimmed V and J ends, which lost 4 bases and 0 bases, there was a span of 10 bases. Germline CDR1 MNHEY, CDR2 SVGEGT. The CDR3 sequence: CASSWETDSYNSPLHF. The CDR3 DNA reads as TGTGCCAGCAGTTGGGAGACGGACTCCTATAATTCACCCCTCCACTTT.

V and J are TRBV5-1 and TRBJ1-1; 7 bases are a match to TRBD1. Germline-derived CDR1 and CDR2 are SGHRS and YFSETQ. Losses at the gene ends were 4 bases for V and 0 bases for J; bases not matched to a gene: 18. The CDR3 is 19 residues long. DNA of the CDR3: TGCGCCAGCAGCCCAACCACCGGGACAGCCGTCCGTTTGAACACTGAAGCTTTCTTT. Encoded protein: CASSPTTGTAVRLNTEAFF.

The genes are TRBV12-3 or TRBV12-4 and TRBJ2-3; 7 bases align to TRBD2. CDR3 length equals 13 residues. The J segment lost 4 bases and the V segment lost 5 bases, leaving 3 bases of the junction unmatched. The CDR3 DNA reads as TGTGCCAGCAGTACCCTAGCGGCAGATACGCAGTATTTT. Its translation: CASSTLAADTQYF.

This clone appeared once. V usage is TRBV6-5 and J usage is TRBJ1-5; possibly TRBD1 for D (5 bases). Germline-derived CDR1 and CDR2 are MNHEY and SVGAGI. The CDR3 is 14 amino acids. Trimming removed 7 bases from V and 1 base from J, with 11 bases in between. The CDR3: CASKSPGSNQPQHF. CDR3 nucleotide sequence: TGTGCCAGCAAATCCCCAGGGAGCAATCAGCCCCAGCATTTT.

The rearrangement uses TRBV6-5 and TRBJ2-1; TRBD1 matches 7 bases. Germline V gives CDR1 MNHEY, CDR2 SVGAGI. The CDR3 is 15 amino acids. Unmatched junction bases numbered 12, after V lost 7 bases and J lost 6 bases. This CDR3 reads CASTSPEAGGNEQFF. CDR3 bases: TGTGCCAGCACCTCCCCCGAGGCAGGGGGCAATGAGCAGTTCTTC.

The chain is built from TRBV4-1 and TRBJ1-2; 9 bases align to TRBD1. V lost 2 bases and J lost 4; bases outside the gene matches: 14. Germline V gene lookup returns CDR1 MGHRA and CDR2 YSYEKL. CDR3 size: 18 residues. The CDR3 DNA reads TGCGCCAGCAGCCAACCGGGACAGGGCACCGGATCCGCCTATGGCTACACCTTC. This translates into CASSQPGQGTGSAYGYTF.

The rearrangement joins TRBV29-1 to TRBJ1-4; 12 bases line up with TRBD1. Trimming removed 5 bases from V and 8 bases from J; junction bases left unmatched: 3. Germline values: CDR1 SQVTM, CDR2 ANQGSEA. The CDR3 is 13 residues long. CDR3: CSVRDRGPEKLFF. The DNA of the CDR3 is TGCAGCGTTCGGGACAGGGGGCCAGAAAAACTGTTTTTT. The full variable domain, with the rest looked up from reference TRBV29-1 and TRBJ1-4, is SAVISQKPSRDICQRGTSLTIQCQVDSQVTMMFWYRQQPGQSLTLIATANQGSEATYESGFVIDKFPISRPNLTFSTLTVSNMSPEDSSIYLCSVRDRGPEKLFFGSGTQLSVL.

This chain connects TRBV6-5 to TRBJ1-2; 7 bases are shared with TRBD1. Germline CDR1 reads MNHEY; CDR2 reads SVGAGI. The CDR3 runs to 14 residues. V lost 10 bases and J lost 0; bases outside the gene matches: 8. CDR3 nucleotide sequence: TGTGCCACCCGGGACAGAACGGCTAACTATGGCTACACCTTC. This codes for CATRDRTANYGYTF.

This clone was counted a few times. The chain combines TRBV5-1 with TRBJ2-2; 10 nucleotides line up with TRBD1. V gave up 4 bases and J gave up 5 bases; unmatched junction bases: 2. This CDR3 spans 14 amino acids. Germline values: CDR1 SGHRS, CDR2 YFSETQ. The CDR3 region is CASSPGQGTGELFF. CDR3 sequence (DNA): TGCGCCAGCAGCCCGGGACAGGGGACCGGGGAGCTGTTTTTT.

The chain links TRBV7-8 to TRBJ2-7, with a possible D match to TRBD2 (5 bases). The CDR3 has 15 residues. In germline, CDR1 is SGHVS, CDR2 FQNEAQ. The germline V and J ends were trimmed by 0 bases and 6 bases, with 15 bases remaining between them. The CDR3 sequence: CASSLAQRLLGEQYF. The CDR3 DNA sequence: TGTGCCAGCAGCTTAGCACAGCGACTATTGGGCGAGCAGTACTTC. Drawing the rest from reference TRBV7-8 and TRBJ2-7, the complete variable domain is GAGVSQSPRYKVAKRGQDVALRCDPISGHVSLFWYQQALGQGPEFLTYFQNEAQLDKSGLPSDRFFAERPEGSVSTLKIQRTQQEDSAVYLCASSLAQRLLGEQYFGPGTRLTVT.

The table lists this clone with a count of one. This chain connects TRBV11-2 to TRBJ2-5; 8 nucleotides line up with TRBD2. Germline trimming cut 0 bases from V and 2 bases from J; bases unmatched to any gene: 8. This CDR3 has 17 residues. CDR1 is SGHAT and CDR2 is FQNNGV in the germline V gene. This chain's CDR3 is CASSLDRGAGEQETQYF. CDR3 bases: TGTGCCAGCAGCTTAGACAGGGGAGCGGGAGAACAAGAGACCCAGTACTTC.

The rearrangement links TRBV14 to TRBJ2-1; no clear D. The CDR3 consists of 13 residues. CDR1 is SGHDN, CDR2 FVKESK, per germline. With 0 bases removed from V and 9 bases from J, the gap between germline ends came to 9 bases. The CDR3 is CASSQEWSSEQFF. The CDR3 coding sequence is TGTGCCAGCAGCCAAGAATGGAGTTCTGAGCAGTTCTTC.

The rearrangement links TRBV30 to TRBJ2-7, with 7 bases aligning to TRBD2. Germline V CDR1 and CDR2: GTSNPN, SVGIG (reference sequence). The V and J ends lost 1 base and 6 bases, in that order; junction bases with no gene match: 9. The CDR3 is 14 amino acids. This chain's CDR3 is CAWSGAVGGVEQYF. CDR3 nucleotides: TGTGCCTGGAGTGGGGCCGTTGGGGGGGTCGAGCAGTACTTC.